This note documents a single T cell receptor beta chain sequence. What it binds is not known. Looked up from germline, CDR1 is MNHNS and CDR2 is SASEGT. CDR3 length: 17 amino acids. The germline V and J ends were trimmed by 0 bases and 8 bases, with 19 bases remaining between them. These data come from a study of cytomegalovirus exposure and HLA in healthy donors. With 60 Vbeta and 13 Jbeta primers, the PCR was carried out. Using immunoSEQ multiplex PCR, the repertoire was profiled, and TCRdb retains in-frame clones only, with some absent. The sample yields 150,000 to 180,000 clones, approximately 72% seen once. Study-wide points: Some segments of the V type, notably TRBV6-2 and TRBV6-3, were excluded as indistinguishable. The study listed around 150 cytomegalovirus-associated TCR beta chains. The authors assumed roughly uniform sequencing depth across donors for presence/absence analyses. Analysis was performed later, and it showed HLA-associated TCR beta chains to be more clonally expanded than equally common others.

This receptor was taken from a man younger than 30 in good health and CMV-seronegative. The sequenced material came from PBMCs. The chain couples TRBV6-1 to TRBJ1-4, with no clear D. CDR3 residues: CASSEALSTWGGEKLFF. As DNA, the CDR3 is TGTGCCAGCAGTGAAGCGTTGTCCACCTGGGGAGGCGAAAAACTGTTTTTT.